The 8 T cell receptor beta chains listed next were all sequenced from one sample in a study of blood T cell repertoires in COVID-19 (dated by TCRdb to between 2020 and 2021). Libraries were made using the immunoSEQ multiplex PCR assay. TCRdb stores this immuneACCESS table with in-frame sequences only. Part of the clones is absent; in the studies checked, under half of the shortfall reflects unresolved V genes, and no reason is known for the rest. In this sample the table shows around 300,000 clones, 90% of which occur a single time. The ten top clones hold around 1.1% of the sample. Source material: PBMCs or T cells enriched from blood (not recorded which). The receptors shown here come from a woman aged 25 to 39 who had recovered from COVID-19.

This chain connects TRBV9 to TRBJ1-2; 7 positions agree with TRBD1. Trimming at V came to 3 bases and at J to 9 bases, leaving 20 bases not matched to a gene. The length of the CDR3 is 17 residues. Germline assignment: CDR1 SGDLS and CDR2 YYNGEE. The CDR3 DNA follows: TGTGCCAGCAGCGCCTCTTACAGGGGCCCGGGGCTTATAAGCTACACCTTC. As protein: CASSASYRGPGLISYTF.

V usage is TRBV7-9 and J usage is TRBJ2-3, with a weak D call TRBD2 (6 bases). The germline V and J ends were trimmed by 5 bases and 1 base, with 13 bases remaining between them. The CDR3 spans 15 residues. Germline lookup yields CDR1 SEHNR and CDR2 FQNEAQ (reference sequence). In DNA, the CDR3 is TGTGCCAGCAGCCGGGGGACGGCCCGCACAGATACGCAGTATTTT. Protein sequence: CASSRGTARTDTQYF.

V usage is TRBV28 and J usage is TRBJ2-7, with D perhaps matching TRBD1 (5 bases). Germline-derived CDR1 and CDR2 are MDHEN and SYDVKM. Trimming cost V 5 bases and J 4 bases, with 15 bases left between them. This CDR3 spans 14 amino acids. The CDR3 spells CASSLPLQGYEQYF. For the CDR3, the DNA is TGTGCCAGCAGTCTACCCTTGCAGGGTTACGAGCAGTACTTC.

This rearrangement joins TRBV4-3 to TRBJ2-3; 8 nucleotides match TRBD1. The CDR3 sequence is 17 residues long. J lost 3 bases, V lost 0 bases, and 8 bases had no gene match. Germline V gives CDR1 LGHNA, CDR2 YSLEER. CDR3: CASSQDPTGARTDTQYF. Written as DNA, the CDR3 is TGCGCCAGCAGCCAAGATCCGACAGGGGCTAGGACAGATACGCAGTATTTT.

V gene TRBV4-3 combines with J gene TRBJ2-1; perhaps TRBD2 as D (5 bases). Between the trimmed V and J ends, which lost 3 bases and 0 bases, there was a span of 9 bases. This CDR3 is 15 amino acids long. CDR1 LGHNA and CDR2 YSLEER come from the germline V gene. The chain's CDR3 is CASSQEVHSYNEQFF. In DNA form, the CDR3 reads TGCGCCAGCAGCCAGGAGGTTCACTCCTACAATGAGCAGTTCTTC.

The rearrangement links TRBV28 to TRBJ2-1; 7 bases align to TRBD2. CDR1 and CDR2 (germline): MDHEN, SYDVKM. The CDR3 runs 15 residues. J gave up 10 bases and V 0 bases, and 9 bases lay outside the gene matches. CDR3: CASSLWAQMGGEQFF. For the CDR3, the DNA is TGTGCCAGCAGTTTATGGGCCCAGATGGGGGGGGAGCAGTTCTTC. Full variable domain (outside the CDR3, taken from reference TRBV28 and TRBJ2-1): DVKVTQSSRYLVKRTGEKVFLECVQDMDHENMFWYRQDPGLGLRLIYFSYDVKMKEKGDIPEGYSVSREKKERFSLILESASTNQTSMYLCASSLWAQMGGEQFFGPGTRLTVL.

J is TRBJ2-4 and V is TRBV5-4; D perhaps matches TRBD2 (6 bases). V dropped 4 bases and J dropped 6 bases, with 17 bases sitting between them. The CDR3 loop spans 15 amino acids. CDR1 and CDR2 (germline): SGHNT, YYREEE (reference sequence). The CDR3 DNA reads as TGTGCCAGCAGCAAGGAGCAGGGAGGTAGAAACATTCAGTACTTC. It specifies CASSKEQGGRNIQYF.

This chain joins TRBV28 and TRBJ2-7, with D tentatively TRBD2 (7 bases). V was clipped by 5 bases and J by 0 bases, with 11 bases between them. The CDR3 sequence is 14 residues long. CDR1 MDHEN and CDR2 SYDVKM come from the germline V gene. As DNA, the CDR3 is TGTGCCAGCAGTCGGGCGGGGGCCTCCTACGAGCAGTACTTC. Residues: CASSRAGASYEQYF.